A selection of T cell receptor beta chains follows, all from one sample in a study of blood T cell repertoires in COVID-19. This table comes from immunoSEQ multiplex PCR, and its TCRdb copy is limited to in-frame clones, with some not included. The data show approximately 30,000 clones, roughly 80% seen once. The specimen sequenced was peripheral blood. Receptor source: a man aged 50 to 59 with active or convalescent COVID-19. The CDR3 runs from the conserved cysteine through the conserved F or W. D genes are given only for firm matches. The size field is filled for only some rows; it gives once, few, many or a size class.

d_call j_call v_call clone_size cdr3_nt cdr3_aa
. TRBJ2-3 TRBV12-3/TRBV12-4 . TGTGCCAGCAGTTTCGCCCGGGATACGCAGTATTTT CASSFARDTQYF
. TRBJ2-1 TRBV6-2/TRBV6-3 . TGTGCCAGCAGTTACTCTTTGGCCTCGAGCGATGAGCAGTTCTTC CASSYSLASSDEQFF
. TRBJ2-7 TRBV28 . TGTGCCAGCAGTTTCGATACAGGTGCCTACGAGCAGTACTTC CASSFDTGAYEQYF
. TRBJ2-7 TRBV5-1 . TGCGCCAGCAGCTTGGCCTTAGGAGGGGACTCCTACGAGCAGTACTTC CASSLALGGDSYEQYF
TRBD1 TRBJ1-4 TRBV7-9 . TGTGCCAGCAGTCCGGACAGGGGACTTGAAAAACTGTTTTTT CASSPDRGLEKLFF
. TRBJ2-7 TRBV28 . TGTGCCAGCAGTTCCCAGGGTATCCACGAGCAGTACTTC CASSSQGIHEQYF
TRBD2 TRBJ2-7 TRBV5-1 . TGCGCCAGCAGCTTGGGTGTGGGAGGGACCTACGAGCAGTACTTC CASSLGVGGTYEQYF
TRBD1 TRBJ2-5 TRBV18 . TGTGCCAGCTCACGGAGGGACAGGGGTGAGGAGACCCAGTACTTC CASSRRDRGEETQYF
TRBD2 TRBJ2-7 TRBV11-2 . TGTGCCGGATCCCTAGCGGGAGTTAGCGAGCAGTACTTC CAGSLAGVSEQYF
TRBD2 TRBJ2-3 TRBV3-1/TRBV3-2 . TGTGCCAGCAGAGTTAGCGGGCCGGGGGCAGATACGCAGTATTTT CASRVSGPGADTQYF
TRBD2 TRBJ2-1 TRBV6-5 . TGTGCCAGCAAAGCGGGGGCCAACCGCAATGAGCAGTTCTTC CASKAGANRNEQFF
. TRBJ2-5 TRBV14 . TGTGCCAGCAGCCAAGGGGGACAGGGGACTAGCCCTTACTTC CASSQGGQGTSPYF
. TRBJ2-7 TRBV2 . TGTGCCAGCAGTGAGCTAACAGATCGTGCGCAGTACTTC CASSELTDRAQYF
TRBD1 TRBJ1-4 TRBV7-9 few TGTGCCAGCAGCTTAGAAGGGACAGGGGGGGAAAAACTGTTTTTT CASSLEGTGGEKLFF
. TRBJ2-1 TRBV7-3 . TGTGCCAGCAGCTTAGGGTACGGGGAATCCTACAATGAGCAGTTCTTC CASSLGYGESYNEQFF
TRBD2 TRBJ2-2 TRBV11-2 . TGTGCCAGCACGCTAGCGGGAGATGGAACCGGGGAGCTGTTTTTT CASTLAGDGTGELFF
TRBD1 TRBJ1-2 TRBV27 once TGTGCCAGCAGCCAGGGACAGGGCCACTATGGCTACACCTTC CASSQGQGHYGYTF
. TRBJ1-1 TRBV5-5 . TGTGCCAGCAGCCGTGACAACTTGAACACTGAAGCTTTCTTT CASSRDNLNTEAFF
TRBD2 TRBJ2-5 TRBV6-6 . TGTGCCAGCAGGGGAGGGGTGAGCCAAGAGACCCAGTACTTC CASRGGVSQETQYF
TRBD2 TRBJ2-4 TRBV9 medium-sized TGTGCCAGCAGCGAAACCCGGGAAAGCGGGGGGAACATTCAGTACTTC CASSETRESGGNIQYF
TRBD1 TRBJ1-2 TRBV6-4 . TGTGCCAGCAGTGACGCGTCCGGGACAGGGTCGGAGCTCTACACCTTC CASSDASGTGSELYTF
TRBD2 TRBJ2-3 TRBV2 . TGTGCCAGCATCCTAGCGGGAGATACGCAGTATTTT CASILAGDTQYF
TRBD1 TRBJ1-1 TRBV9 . TGTGCCAGCAGTCCCGGGACAGGGGCAGCTTTCTTT CASSPGTGAAFF
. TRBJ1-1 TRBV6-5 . TGTGCCAGCAGTTATTTCCCCGGGAGGGCCACTGAAGCTTTCTTT CASSYFPGRATEAFF
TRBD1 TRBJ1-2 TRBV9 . TGTGCCAGCAGCGTAGCAGGGGGATATGGCTACACCTTC CASSVAGGYGYTF
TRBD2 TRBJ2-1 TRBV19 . TGTGCCAGTAGTTACGAGACTAGCGGGGGGGGTAATCCCTACAATGAGCAGTTCTTC CASSYETSGGGNPYNEQFF
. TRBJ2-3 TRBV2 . TGTGCCAGCAGCGCAGAACAGGGGGGGGGTATGGATACGCAGTATTTT CASSAEQGGGMDTQYF
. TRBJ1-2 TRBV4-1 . TGCGCCAGCAGCCAAGTAGGCCTGGGCTGGGGCTACACCTTC CASSQVGLGWGYTF
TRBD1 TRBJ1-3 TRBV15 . TGTGCCACCAGCAGAGTGGACAGGGTAGCCGGAAACACCATATATTTT CATSRVDRVAGNTIYF
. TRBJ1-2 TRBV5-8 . TGTGCCAGCAGCTTGGAGGGAGAACACTATGGCTACACCTTC CASSLEGEHYGYTF
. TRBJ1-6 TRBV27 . TGTGCCAGCAGTATTGGGTCAGGGGTGGGATCACCCCTCCACTTT CASSIGSGVGSPLHF
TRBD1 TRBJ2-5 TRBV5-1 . TGCGCCAGCAGCTTGGGGGGACAGGGAGAGACCCAGTACTTC CASSLGGQGETQYF
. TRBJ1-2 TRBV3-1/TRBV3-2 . TGTGCCAGCAGCCGGGGAGGGGGGGCAGGCTATGGCTACACCTTC CASSRGGGAGYGYTF
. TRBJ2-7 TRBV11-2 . TGTGCCAGCAGCTTACGGGACGAGCAGTACTTC CASSLRDEQYF
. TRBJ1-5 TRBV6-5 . TGTGCCAGCAGTTACACGAGGGTGGAACAGCCCCAGCATTTT CASSYTRVEQPQHF
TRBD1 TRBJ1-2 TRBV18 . TGTGCCAGCTCACCCGAGGACAGGGTGATGGGGGGCTACACCTTC CASSPEDRVMGGYTF
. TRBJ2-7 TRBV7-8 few TGTGCCAGCAGCTTAGGGCCGGGAACGTACGAGCAGTACTTC CASSLGPGTYEQYF
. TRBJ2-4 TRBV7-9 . TGTGCCAGCAGCTTAGGATCAGGGGGGAACATTCAGTACTTC CASSLGSGGNIQYF
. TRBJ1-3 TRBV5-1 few TGCGCCAGCAGCTTCGGGGTCCCTGGAAACACCATATATTTT CASSFGVPGNTIYF
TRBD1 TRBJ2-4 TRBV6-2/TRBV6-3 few TGTGCCAGCAGTTACTCGTGGGACAGACTAGCCAAAAACATTCAGTACTTC CASSYSWDRLAKNIQYF
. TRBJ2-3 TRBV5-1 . TGCGCCAGCAGCTTGGGCCTGCGGGCAAGCACAGATACGCAGTATTTT CASSLGLRASTDTQYF
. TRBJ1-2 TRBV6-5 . TGTGCCAGCAGGTTGAGGGAGGCCTATGGCTACACCTTC CASRLREAYGYTF
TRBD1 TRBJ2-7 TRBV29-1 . TGCAGCGTTGCCCGGACAGGGGGCGGGTACGAGCAGTACTTC CSVARTGGGYEQYF
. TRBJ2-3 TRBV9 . TGTGCCAGCAGCGCCCAGGGGACCGCCGGCGGTACGCAGTATTTT CASSAQGTAGGTQYF
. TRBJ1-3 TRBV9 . TGTGCCAGCAGCGTAGGATACGAGGGAAACACCATATATTTT CASSVGYEGNTIYF
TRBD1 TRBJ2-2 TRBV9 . TGTGCCAGCAGCCCACCGACAGGGCGTGCCGGGGAGCTGTTTTTT CASSPPTGRAGELFF
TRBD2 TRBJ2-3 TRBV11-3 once TGTGCCAGCGGGACTAGCCCTAGCACAGATACGCAGTATTTT CASGTSPSTDTQYF
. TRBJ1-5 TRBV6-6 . TGTGCCAGCAGCCAACAGGGAAATCAGCCCCAGCATTTT CASSQQGNQPQHF
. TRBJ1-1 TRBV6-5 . TGTGCCAGCAGTTGGTTCCCAGAACCTGAAGCTTTCTTT CASSWFPEPEAFF
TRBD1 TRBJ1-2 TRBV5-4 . TGTGCCAGCAGCTTGGGACAGGGCTTCTATGGCTACACCTTC CASSLGQGFYGYTF